This T cell receptor beta chain is from a study of cytomegalovirus exposure and HLA in healthy donors. General study findings and limits: It was 150 to 200 TCR beta chains that were listed as cytomegalovirus-associated. In an earlier analysis, in approximately 570 donors, most V segments appeared productive either ~87% or ~30% of the time. The classifier, whose performance was assessed in both the original and validation cohorts, reportedly diagnosed cytomegalovirus status with high specificity and sensitivity.

This PCR relied on a set of 60 Vbeta primers and 13 Jbeta primers. The repertoire was sequenced with immunoSEQ multiplex PCR; TCRdb's copy has only in-frame clones and lacks some. Of 75,000 to 95,000 clones listed, about 87% are singletons. In the case of this clone: Its antigen remains unknown.

The sequence was collected from a man in his late teens or twenties in good health and CMV-seronegative. Sequencing used PBMCs.

The CDR3 reads CASSYTGIQTEKLFF. The CDR3 DNA reads as TGTGCCAGCAGTTATACCGGGATCCAAACCGAAAAACTGTTTTTT. V and J are TRBV6-5 and TRBJ1-4; D is undetermined. Trimming cost V 3 bases and J 8 bases, with 16 bases left between them. The CDR3 is 15 amino acids. Looked up from germline, CDR1 is MNHEY and CDR2 is SVGAGI.